The 27 T cell receptor beta chains below were found in one sample sequenced in a study of blood T cells in healthy people across ages. Next came a second PCR, run for roughly 6 to 11 cycles, which used a sample-barcoded 5' primer along with a J-beta primer mix. TCRdb reprocessed the 5' RACE reads via MiXCR and lists one record per CDR3 protein. The sample holds hundreds of thousands of distinct CDR3 sequences, 20% to 25% seen once. The source material was blood. The receptors stem from an older man in good health.

V usage is TRBV6-6 and J usage is TRBJ2-7; TRBD1 aligns across 9 bases. V shed 5 bases, J shed 4 bases, and the junction held 12 bases outside the gene matches. The CDR3 has 16 residues. The V gene's germline CDR1 is MNHNY and CDR2 SVGAGI (reference sequence). The CDR3 sequence is CASSHRTGARVYEQYV. DNA for the CDR3: TGTGCCAGCAGTCATCGGACAGGGGCAAGAGTTTACGAGCAGTACGTC.

The chain recombines TRBV18 with TRBJ1-4; no reliable D call. The V end was cut by 2 bases, the J end by 8 bases, with 15 bases between. CDR1 is KGHSH, CDR2 LQKENI, per germline. The CDR3 has 15 residues. The CDR3 protein is CASSPSGQAGEKLFF. The CDR3 coding sequence is TGTGCCAGCTCACCAAGTGGCCAGGCAGGCGAAAAACTGTTTTTT.

This chain links TRBV20-1 with TRBJ2-5, with 8 bases matching TRBD1. The DNA end is a closer match to TRBJ2-7, so the J assignment may be wrong. The CDR3 is 14 residues long. Germline V gives CDR1 DFQATT, CDR2 SNEGSKA (reference sequence). The CDR3 sequence: CSARDRDRPYEQYF. CDR3 nucleotides: TGCAGTGCTAGAGATAGGGACAGGCCTTACGAGCAGTACTTC.

In this sample, this clonotype turned up a few times. This rearrangement joins TRBV20-1 to TRBJ2-4; no clear D. The V end lost 3 bases, the J end lost 0 bases, and 9 bases lay between the germline ends. Per the germline V gene, CDR1 is DFQATT and CDR2 is SNEGSKA (reference sequence). The CDR3 extends over 14 amino acids. The CDR3 DNA sequence: TGCAGTGCTAGGAAAGGTCTAGCCAAAAACATTCAGTACTTC. The encoded protein is CSARKGLAKNIQYF.

The table lists this clonotype with a few counts. The chain carries TRBV12-3 or TRBV12-4 and TRBJ1-2; 7 bases map to TRBD1. V lost 0 bases to trimming and J lost 7 bases; unmatched junction nucleotides: 5. This CDR3 is 14 amino acids long. CDR3 sequence: CASSLAGTASGYTF. CDR3 nucleotides: TGTGCCAGCAGTTTAGCGGGGACAGCCAGTGGCTACACCTTC.

The genes are TRBV20-1 and TRBJ2-7; 9 bases match TRBD1. The J segment lost 1 base and the V segment lost 0 bases, leaving 4 bases of the junction unmatched. Germline CDR1 DFQATT, CDR2 SNEGSKA (reference sequence). The CDR3 spans 15 residues. The CDR3: CSARDPGQGSYEQYF. As DNA, the CDR3 is TGCAGTGCTAGAGACCCGGGACAGGGATCCTACGAGCAGTACTTC.

The sample holds one count of this clonotype. The chain recombines TRBV6-5 with TRBJ1-2; D might be TRBD1 (6 bases). CDR1 is MNHEY, CDR2 SVGAGI, per germline. V lost 2 bases to trimming and J lost 4 bases, with 8 bases between them. CDR3 length: 13 amino acids. CDR3 DNA: TGTGCCAGCAGTTACAAGGGGGGCTATGGCTACACCTTC. Protein product: CASSYKGGYGYTF.

This clonotype was counted only a few times. CDR3 loop: CASSFAATASNQPQHF. The CDR3 region has the DNA TGTGCCAGCAGCTTTGCCGCGACAGCTAGCAATCAGCCCCAGCATTTT. V gene TRBV7-2 combines with J gene TRBJ1-5; TRBD1 is a possible D gene (5 bases). From germline, CDR1 is SGHTA and CDR2 FQGNSA. The CDR3 is 16 amino acids. Between the trimmed V and J ends, which lost 3 bases and 0 bases, there was a span of 12 bases.

V and J are TRBV11-2 and TRBJ2-5; tentatively, D is TRBD1 (5 bases). The DNA end is a closer match to TRBJ2-7, so the J assignment may be wrong. The CDR3 spans 13 residues. Germline V gene lookup returns CDR1 SGHAT and CDR2 FQNNGV. The CDR3 bases are TGTGCCAGCAGCTTAGGTGCAGGGAACGAGCAGTACTTC. Amino acid sequence: CASSLGAGNEQYF.

The V call is TRBV20-1, the J call TRBJ2-5; either TRBD1 or TRBD2 may supply D (5 bases each). This CDR3 contains 15 residues. With 5 bases removed from V and 2 bases from J, the gap between germline ends came to 18 bases. The germline gives CDR1 DFQATT, CDR2 SNEGSKA (reference sequence). In DNA, the CDR3 is TGCAGTGCTCTCGTTGGGGCGTGGGGGCAAGAGACCCAGTACTTC. It yields the protein CSALVGAWGQETQYF.

For this clonotype: Compared with germline, one end of the junction differs, possibly owing to a read error. The rearrangement joins TRBV6-5 to TRBJ1-3; D remains ambiguous. This CDR3 spans 14 amino acids. CDR1 and CDR2 from the germline V gene are MNHEY and SVGAGI. As DNA, the CDR3 is TGTGCCAGCAGGTCGACCCTCTCTGGAAACACCGTATATTTT. Translation gives CASRSTLSGNTVYF.

The chain joins TRBV12-3 or TRBV12-4 to TRBJ1-5; possible D gene TRBD1, 6 bases. Trimming shortened V by 6 bases and J by 0 bases, and 15 bases separated the two germline ends. The CDR3 has 16 amino acids. The DNA of the CDR3 is TGTGCCAGCAGGCCCGGGGGGGCCCATAGCAATCAGCCCCAGCATTTT. Protein product: CASRPGGAHSNQPQHF.

The chain combines TRBV29-1 with TRBJ1-2; D uncertain. The CDR3 is made up of 13 amino acids. Trimming took 1 base from V and 8 from J, leaving 14 bases between them. CDR1 and CDR2 (germline): SQVTM, ANQGSEA. The CDR3 DNA reads as TGCAGCGTTGAAGGGGCAGTTACGGAGGGCTACACCTTC. Translation gives CSVEGAVTEGYTF.

This clonotype is classed as medium-sized. V gene TRBV12-3 or TRBV12-4 combines with J gene TRBJ2-1; perhaps TRBD2 as D (5 bases). CDR3 length: 14 residues. V was clipped by 8 bases and J by 8 bases, with 19 bases between them. The CDR3 DNA is TGTGCCAGCTCCCCGGCGGGCAACTCGCATGAGCAGTTCTTC. The encoded protein is CASSPAGNSHEQFF.

The chain is built from TRBV7-8 and TRBJ1-1; tentative D call: TRBD1 (5 bases). The CDR3 consists of 15 residues. Looked up from germline, CDR1 is SGHVS and CDR2 is FQNEAQ. V was pared by 2 bases and J by 6 bases, with 16 bases between. Written as DNA, the CDR3 is TGTGCCAGCAGCTTAACCCGGGGGGGGATCTCTGAAGCTTTCTTT. Protein sequence: CASSLTRGGISEAFF.

The sample holds a few counts of this clonotype. This chain connects TRBV12-3 or TRBV12-4 to TRBJ2-1; 12 nucleotides match TRBD2. After removal of 1 base from V and 8 bases from J, the junction contained 12 bases not matched to a gene. This CDR3 has 18 amino acids. The CDR3 coding sequence is TGTGCCAGCAGTTTAGGTCCACTAGCGGGAGGTTTGGTAGATGAGCAGTTCTTC. Encoded protein: CASSLGPLAGGLVDEQFF.

This chain connects TRBV11-2 to TRBJ1-2, with D tentatively TRBD1 (5 bases). V lost 4 bases to trimming and J lost 3 bases, with 15 bases between them. This CDR3 comprises 15 residues. Per the germline V gene, CDR1 is SGHAT and CDR2 is FQNNGV. The CDR3 region is CASSWDGGRYYGYTF. DNA for the CDR3: TGTGCCAGCAGCTGGGACGGAGGAAGGTACTATGGCTACACCTTC.

The chain recombines TRBV11-1 with TRBJ2-1; tentative D call: TRBD2 (6 bases). With the DNA end fitting TRBJ2-5 better, the J assignment may be wrong. Germline values: CDR1 SGHAT, CDR2 FQDESV (reference sequence). CDR3 length: 15 amino acids. CDR3 sequence: CASSSSGGSGETQYF. The CDR3 DNA is TGTGCCAGCAGCTCCTCCGGGGGATCCGGGGAGACCCAGTACTTC.

Only a few counts were recorded for this clonotype. This chain uses TRBV18 with TRBJ1-5; 7 bases line up with TRBD1. V lost 3 bases to trimming and J lost 2 bases; unmatched junction nucleotides: 7. Germline assignment: CDR1 KGHSH and CDR2 LQKENI. The CDR3 totals 16 residues. CDR3 sequence reads: CASSPDRVGGNQPQHF. In nucleotides, the CDR3 is TGTGCCAGCTCACCCGACAGGGTAGGAGGCAATCAGCCCCAGCATTTT.

The chain uses TRBV5-6 and TRBJ1-2; TRBD1 might be the D (5 bases). CDR1 is SGHDT, CDR2 YYEEEE, per germline. Trimming removed 3 bases at V and 2 bases at J, with 8 bases between. The CDR3 runs to 13 residues. The CDR3 protein is CASSSRENYGYTF. The CDR3 DNA is TGTGCCAGCAGCTCCAGGGAGAACTATGGCTACACCTTC.

This clonotype was counted between two and nine times. V and J are TRBV28 and TRBJ1-2; 7 nucleotides match TRBD1. Unmatched junction bases numbered 10, after V lost 6 bases and J lost 0 bases. From germline, CDR1 is MDHEN and CDR2 SYDVKM. This CDR3 contains 16 residues. The CDR3 bases are TGTGCCAGCAGACCGAGAGGGGGCGCCGCTAACTATGGCTACACCTTC. Protein: CASRPRGGAANYGYTF.

Concerning this clonotype: A junction boundary mismatches the germline segment, possibly from a read error. This sequence joins TRBV20-1 and TRBJ2-1, with D perhaps given as TRBD1 or TRBD2 (5 bases each). Germline CDR1 and CDR2: DFQATT and SNEGSKA (reference sequence). The CDR3 sequence is 12 residues long. The CDR3 DNA reads TGCAGTGGTAGAGAGTTTGGGGGAGAGCAGTTCTTC. Its protein product is CSGREFGGEQFF.

For the CDR3, the DNA is TGCAGTGCTAGAGATCCGGGATCTAGCACAGATACGCAGTATTTT. It codes for CSARDPGSSTDTQYF. J is TRBJ2-3 and V is TRBV20-1, with a tentative D call TRBD2 (5 bases). Germline values: CDR1 DFQATT, CDR2 SNEGSKA (reference sequence). Trimming removed 0 bases from V and 0 bases from J, with 10 bases in between. The CDR3 totals 15 residues.

This chain links TRBV7-3 with TRBJ2-1, with a possible D match to TRBD2 (6 bases). The CDR3 sequence is 15 residues long. Per germline, CDR1 SGHTA and CDR2 FQGTGA. V lost 5 bases, J lost 10 bases, and 21 bases lay in between. The CDR3 DNA sequence: TGTGCCAGCAGCCCCGAGGGACTGAGAGGATCGGAGCAGTTCTTC. It yields the protein CASSPEGLRGSEQFF.

V and J are TRBV30 and TRBJ2-3; D is ambiguous. V gave up 0 bases and J gave up 0 bases, with 13 bases separating them. The CDR3 length is 16 residues. CDR1 and CDR2 from the germline V gene are GTSNPN and SVGIG (reference sequence). CDR3 in amino acids: CAWSVHAVLSTDTQYF. CDR3 bases: TGTGCCTGGAGTGTACATGCAGTCCTGAGCACAGATACGCAGTATTTT.

This clonotype was counted only a few times. This chain links TRBV12-3 or TRBV12-4 with TRBJ2-1, with TRBD2 matching 9 bases. The CDR3 totals 17 residues. V was clipped by 1 base and J by 0 bases; unmatched bases: 4. The CDR3 nucleotides are TGTGCCAGCAGTTTAGGGCGGGGGGGGAGCTCCTACAATGAGCAGTTCTTC. Its protein is CASSLGRGGSSYNEQFF.

This clonotype was picked up a small number of times. This CDR3 reads CASSLGGTGPYNSPLHF. DNA for the CDR3: TGTGCCAGCAGCTTAGGAGGGACAGGACCTTATAATTCACCCCTCCACTTT. The V gene is TRBV7-2, the J gene TRBJ1-6; 8 bases are a match to TRBD1. The CDR3 contains 17 residues. J lost 4 bases, V lost 1 base, and 6 bases had no gene match. Germline assignment: CDR1 SGHTA and CDR2 FQGNSA.